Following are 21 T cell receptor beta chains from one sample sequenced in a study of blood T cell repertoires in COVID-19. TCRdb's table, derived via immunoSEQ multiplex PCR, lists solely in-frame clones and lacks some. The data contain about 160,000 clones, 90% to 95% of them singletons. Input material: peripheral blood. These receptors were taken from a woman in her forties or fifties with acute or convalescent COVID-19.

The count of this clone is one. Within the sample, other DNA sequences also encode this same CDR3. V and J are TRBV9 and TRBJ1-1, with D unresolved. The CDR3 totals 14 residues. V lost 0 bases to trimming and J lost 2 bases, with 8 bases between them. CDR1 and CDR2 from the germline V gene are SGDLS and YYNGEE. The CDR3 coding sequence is TGTGCCAGCAGCGTAGGGCAGGCTAACACTGAAGCTTTCTTT. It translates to CASSVGQANTEAFF. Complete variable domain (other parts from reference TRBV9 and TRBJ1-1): DSGVTQTPKHLITATGQRVTLRCSPRSGDLSVYWYQQSLDQGLQFLIQYYNGEERAKGNILERFSAQQFPDLHSELNLSSLELGDSALYFCASSVGQANTEAFFGQGTRLTVV.

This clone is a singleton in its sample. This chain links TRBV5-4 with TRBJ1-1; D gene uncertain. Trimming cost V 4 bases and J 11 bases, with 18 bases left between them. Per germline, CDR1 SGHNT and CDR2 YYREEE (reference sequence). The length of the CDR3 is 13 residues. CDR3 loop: CASSPAGVLKAFF. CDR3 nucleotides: TGTGCCAGCAGCCCCGCCGGGGTACTTAAGGCTTTCTTT. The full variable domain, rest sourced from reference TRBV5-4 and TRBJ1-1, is ETGVTQSPTHLIKTRGQQVTLRCSSQSGHNTVSWYQQALGQGPQFIFQYYREEENGRGNFPPRFSGLQFPNYSSELNVNALELDDSALYLCASSPAGVLKAFFGQGTRLTVV.

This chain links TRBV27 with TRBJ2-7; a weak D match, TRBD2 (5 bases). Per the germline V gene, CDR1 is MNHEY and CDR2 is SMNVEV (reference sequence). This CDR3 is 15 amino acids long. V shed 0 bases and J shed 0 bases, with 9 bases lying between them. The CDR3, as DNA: TGTGCCAGCAGTTTATCGGAAGGACTCTCCTACGAGCAGTACTTC. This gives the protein CASSLSEGLSYEQYF.

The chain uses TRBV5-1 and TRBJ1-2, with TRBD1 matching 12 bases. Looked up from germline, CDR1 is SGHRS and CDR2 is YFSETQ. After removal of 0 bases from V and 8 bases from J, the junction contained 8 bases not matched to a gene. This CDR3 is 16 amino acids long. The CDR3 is CASSLAGQGAVEGYTF. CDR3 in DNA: TGCGCCAGCAGCTTGGCGGGACAGGGGGCAGTCGAGGGCTACACCTTC.

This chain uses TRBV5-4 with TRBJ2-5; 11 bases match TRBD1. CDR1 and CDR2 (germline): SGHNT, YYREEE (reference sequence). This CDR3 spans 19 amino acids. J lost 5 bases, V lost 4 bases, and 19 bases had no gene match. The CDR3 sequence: CASSNLPGTGGVGGETQYF. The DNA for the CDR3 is TGTGCCAGCAGCAACCTTCCGGGGACAGGGGGGGTCGGAGGGGAGACCCAGTACTTC. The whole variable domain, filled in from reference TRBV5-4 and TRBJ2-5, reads ETGVTQSPTHLIKTRGQQVTLRCSSQSGHNTVSWYQQALGQGPQFIFQYYREEENGRGNFPPRFSGLQFPNYSSELNVNALELDDSALYLCASSNLPGTGGVGGETQYFGPGTRLLVL.

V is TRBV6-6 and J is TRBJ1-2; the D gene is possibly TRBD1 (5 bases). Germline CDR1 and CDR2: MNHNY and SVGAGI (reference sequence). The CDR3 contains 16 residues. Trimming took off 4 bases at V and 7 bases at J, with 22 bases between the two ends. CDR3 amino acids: CASSSRSDFGGGGYTF. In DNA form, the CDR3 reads TGTGCCAGCAGTTCCCGGTCTGACTTCGGGGGTGGTGGCTACACCTTC.

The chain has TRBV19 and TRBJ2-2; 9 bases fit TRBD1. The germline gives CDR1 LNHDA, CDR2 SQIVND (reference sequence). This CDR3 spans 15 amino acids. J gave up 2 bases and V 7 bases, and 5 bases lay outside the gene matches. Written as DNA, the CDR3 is TGTGCCAGTACCTCGGGACAGGGTAACACCGGGGAGCTGTTTTTT. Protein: CASTSGQGNTGELFF.

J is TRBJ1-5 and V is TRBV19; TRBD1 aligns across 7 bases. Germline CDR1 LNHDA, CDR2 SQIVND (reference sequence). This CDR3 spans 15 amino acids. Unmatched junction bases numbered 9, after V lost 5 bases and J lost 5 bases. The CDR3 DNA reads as TGTGCCAGTAGTGCTCACCGGGACAGCCATCAGCCCCAGCATTTT. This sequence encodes CASSAHRDSHQPQHF. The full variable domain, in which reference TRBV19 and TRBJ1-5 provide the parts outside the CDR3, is DGGITQSPKYLFRKEGQNVTLSCEQNLNHDAMYWYRQDPGQGLRLIYYSQIVNDFQKGDIAEGYSVSREKKESFPLTVTSAQKNPTAFYLCASSAHRDSHQPQHFGDGTRLSIL.

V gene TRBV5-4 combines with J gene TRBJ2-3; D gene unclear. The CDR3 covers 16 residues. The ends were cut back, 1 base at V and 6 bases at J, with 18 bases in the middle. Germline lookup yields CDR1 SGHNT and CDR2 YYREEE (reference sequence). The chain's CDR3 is CASSLSASPGLDTQYF. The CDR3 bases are TGTGCCAGCAGCTTGAGTGCGTCCCCAGGTTTGGATACGCAGTATTTT.

The CDR3, as DNA: TGTGCCACCAGTGATTTGCCTAGCGGATCTTACAATGAGCAGTTCTTC. Its translation: CATSDLPSGSYNEQFF. The V call is TRBV24-1, the J call TRBJ2-1, with 7 bases matching TRBD2. The CDR3 extends over 16 amino acids. Unmatched junction bases numbered 5, after V lost 0 bases and J lost 4 bases. Germline CDR1 KGHDR, CDR2 SFDVKD.

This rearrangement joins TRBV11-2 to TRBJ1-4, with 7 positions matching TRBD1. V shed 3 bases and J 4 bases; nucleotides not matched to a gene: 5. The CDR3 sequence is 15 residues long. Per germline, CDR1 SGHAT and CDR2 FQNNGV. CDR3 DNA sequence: TGTGCCAGCAGCTTTATCGGGACAGTTAATGAAAAACTGTTTTTT. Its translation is CASSFIGTVNEKLFF.

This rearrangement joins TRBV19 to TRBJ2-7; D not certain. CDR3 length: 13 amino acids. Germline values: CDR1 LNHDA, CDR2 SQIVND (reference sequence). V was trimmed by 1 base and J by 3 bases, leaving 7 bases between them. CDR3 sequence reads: CASSIGRGYEQYF. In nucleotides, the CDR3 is TGTGCCAGTAGTATAGGAAGAGGCTACGAGCAGTACTTC.

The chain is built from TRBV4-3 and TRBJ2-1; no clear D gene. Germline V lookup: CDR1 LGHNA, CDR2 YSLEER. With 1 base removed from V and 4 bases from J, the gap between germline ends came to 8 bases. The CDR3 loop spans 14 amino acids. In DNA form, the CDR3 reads TGCGCCAGCAGCCAAGGTGCGCTTTACAATGAGCAGTTCTTC. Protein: CASSQGALYNEQFF.

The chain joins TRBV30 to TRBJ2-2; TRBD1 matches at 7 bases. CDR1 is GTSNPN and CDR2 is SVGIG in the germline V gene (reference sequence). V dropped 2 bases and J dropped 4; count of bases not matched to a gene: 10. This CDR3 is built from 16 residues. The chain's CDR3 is CAWSRYRGGSTGELFF. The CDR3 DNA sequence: TGTGCCTGGAGTCGATACAGGGGCGGCAGCACCGGGGAGCTGTTTTTT.

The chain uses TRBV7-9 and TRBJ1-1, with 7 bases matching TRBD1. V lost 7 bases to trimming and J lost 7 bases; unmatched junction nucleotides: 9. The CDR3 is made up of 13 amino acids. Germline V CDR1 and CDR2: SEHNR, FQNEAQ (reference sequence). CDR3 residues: CASNGQAEGEAFF. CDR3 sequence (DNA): TGTGCCAGCAATGGACAGGCGGAGGGTGAAGCTTTCTTT.

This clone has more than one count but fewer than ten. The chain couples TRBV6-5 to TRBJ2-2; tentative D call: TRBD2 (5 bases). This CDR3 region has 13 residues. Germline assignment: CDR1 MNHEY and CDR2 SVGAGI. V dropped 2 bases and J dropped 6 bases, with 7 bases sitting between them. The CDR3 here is CASSYEGSGELFF. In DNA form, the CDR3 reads TGTGCCAGCAGTTACGAGGGTTCCGGGGAGCTGTTTTTT.

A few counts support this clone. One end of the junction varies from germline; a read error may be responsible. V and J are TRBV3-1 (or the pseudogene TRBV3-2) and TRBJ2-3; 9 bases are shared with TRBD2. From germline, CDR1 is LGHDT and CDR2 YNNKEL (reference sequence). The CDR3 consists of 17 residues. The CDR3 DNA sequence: TGTGCCAGCAGTCAAGGGGATAGCGGGAGAGGGTCAGATACGCAGTATTTT. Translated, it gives CASSQGDSGRGSDTQYF.

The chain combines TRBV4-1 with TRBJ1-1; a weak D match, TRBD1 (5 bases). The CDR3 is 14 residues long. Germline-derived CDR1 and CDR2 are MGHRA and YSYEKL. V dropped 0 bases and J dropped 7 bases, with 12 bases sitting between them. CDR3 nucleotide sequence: TGCGCCAGCAGCCAAGAAAGGGGAACAAATGAAGCTTTCTTT. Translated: CASSQERGTNEAFF.

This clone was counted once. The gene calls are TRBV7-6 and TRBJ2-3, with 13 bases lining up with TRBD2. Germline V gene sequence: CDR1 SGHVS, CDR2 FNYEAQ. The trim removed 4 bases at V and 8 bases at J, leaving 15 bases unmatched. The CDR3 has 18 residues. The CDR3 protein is CASSYAGTSGIGVGTQYF. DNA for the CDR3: TGTGCCAGCAGCTATGCCGGGACTAGCGGGATCGGAGTGGGTACGCAGTATTTT.

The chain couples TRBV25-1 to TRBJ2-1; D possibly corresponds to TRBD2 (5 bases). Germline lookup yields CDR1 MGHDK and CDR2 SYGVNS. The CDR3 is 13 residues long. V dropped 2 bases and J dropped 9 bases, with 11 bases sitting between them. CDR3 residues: CASSEHTRGEQFF. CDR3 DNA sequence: TGTGCCAGCAGTGAACACACTCGGGGTGAGCAGTTCTTC.

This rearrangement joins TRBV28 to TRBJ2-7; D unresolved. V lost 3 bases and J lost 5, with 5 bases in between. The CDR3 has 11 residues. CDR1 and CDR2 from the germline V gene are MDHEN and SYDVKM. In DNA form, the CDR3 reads TGTGCCAGCAGTTTTCGGGACGAGCAGTACTTC. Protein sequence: CASSFRDEQYF.